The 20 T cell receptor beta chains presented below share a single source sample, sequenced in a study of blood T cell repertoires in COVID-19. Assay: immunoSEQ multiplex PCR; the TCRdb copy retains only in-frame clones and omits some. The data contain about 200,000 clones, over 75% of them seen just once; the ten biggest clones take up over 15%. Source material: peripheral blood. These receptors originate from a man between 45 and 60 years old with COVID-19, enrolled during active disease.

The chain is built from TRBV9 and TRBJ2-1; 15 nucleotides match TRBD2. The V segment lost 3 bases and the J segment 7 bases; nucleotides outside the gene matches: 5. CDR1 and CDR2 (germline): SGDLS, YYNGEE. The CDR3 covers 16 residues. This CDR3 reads CASSAGLAGGKNEQFF. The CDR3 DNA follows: TGTGCCAGCAGCGCGGGACTAGCGGGGGGTAAAAATGAGCAGTTCTTC. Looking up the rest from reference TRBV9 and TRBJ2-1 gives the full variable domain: DSGVTQTPKHLITATGQRVTLRCSPRSGDLSVYWYQQSLDQGLQFLIQYYNGEERAKGNILERFSAQQFPDLHSELNLSSLELGDSALYFCASSAGLAGGKNEQFFGPGTRLTVL.

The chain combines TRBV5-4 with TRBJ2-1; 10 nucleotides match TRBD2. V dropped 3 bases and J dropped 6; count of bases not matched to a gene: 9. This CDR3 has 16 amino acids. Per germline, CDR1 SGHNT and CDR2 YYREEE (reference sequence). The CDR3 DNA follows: TGTGCCAGCAGCTCTTCTAGCGGGAGTTGGGGCAATGAGCAGTTCTTC. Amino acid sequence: CASSSSSGSWGNEQFF.

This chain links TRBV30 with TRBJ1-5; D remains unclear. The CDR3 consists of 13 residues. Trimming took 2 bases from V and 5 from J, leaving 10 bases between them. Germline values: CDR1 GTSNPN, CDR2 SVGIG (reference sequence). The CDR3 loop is CAWSIGSDQPQHF. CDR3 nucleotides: TGTGCCTGGAGTATTGGTAGTGATCAGCCCCAGCATTTT. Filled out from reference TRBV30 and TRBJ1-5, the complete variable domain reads SQTIHQWPATLVQPVGSPLSLECTVEGTSNPNLYWYRQAAGRGLQLLFYSVGIGQISSEVPQNLSASRPQDRQFILSSKKLLLSDSGFYLCAWSIGSDQPQHFGDGTRLSIL.

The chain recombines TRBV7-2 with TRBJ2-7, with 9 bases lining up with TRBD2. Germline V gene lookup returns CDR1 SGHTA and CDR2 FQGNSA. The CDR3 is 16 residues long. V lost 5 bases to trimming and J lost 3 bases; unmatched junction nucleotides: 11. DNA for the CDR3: TGTGCCAGCAGCACACGAGCGGGACTAGCAGTCTACGAGCAGTACTTC. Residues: CASSTRAGLAVYEQYF.

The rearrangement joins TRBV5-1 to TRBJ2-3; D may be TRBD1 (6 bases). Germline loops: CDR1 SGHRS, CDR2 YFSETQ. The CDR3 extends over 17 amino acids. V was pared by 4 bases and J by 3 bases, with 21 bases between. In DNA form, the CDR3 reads TGCGCCAGCAGCCCGACGCCTCCCCCACAGGGAACAGATACGCAGTATTTT. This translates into CASSPTPPPQGTDTQYF.

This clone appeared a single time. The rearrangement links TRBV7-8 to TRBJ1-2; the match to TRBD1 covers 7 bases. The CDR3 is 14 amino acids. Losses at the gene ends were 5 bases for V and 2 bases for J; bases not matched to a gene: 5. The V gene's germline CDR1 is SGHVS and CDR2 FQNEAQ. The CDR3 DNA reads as TGTGCCAGCAGCAAGGGGACAGACAACTATGGCTACACCTTC. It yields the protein CASSKGTDNYGYTF.

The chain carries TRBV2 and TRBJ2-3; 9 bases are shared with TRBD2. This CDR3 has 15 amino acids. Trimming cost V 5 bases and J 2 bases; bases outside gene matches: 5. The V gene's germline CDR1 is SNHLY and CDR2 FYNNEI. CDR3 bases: TGTGCCAGCAGTAGCCTAGCGGGGATCACAGATACGCAGTATTTT. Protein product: CASSSLAGITDTQYF.

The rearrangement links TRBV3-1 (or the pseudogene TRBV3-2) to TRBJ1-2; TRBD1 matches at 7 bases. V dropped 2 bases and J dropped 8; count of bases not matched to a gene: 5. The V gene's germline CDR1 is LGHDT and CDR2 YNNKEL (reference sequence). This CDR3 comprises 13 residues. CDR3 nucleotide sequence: TGTGCCAGCAGCCAAATTACAGGGGCCGGCTACACCTTC. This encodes CASSQITGAGYTF.

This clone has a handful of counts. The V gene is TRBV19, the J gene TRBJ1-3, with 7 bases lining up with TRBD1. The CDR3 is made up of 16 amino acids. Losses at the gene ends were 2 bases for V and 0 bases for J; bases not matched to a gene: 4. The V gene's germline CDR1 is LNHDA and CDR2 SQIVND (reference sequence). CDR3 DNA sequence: TGTGCCAGTAGTATAAAGGAGGGGGCCTCTGGAAACACCATATATTTT. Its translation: CASSIKEGASGNTIYF.

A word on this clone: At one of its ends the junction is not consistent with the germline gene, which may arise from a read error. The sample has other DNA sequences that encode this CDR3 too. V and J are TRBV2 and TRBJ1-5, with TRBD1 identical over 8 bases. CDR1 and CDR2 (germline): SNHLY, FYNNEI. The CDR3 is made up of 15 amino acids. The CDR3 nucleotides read TGTGCCAGCAGTCAGGGGGCGGCAGGCAATCAACCCCAGCATTTT. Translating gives CASSQGAAGNQPQHF. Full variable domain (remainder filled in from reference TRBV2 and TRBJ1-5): EPEVTQTPSHQVTQMGQEVILRCVPISNHLYFYWYRQILGQKVEFLVSFYNNEISEKSEIFDDQFSVERPDGSNFTLKIRSTKLEDSAMYFCASSQGAAGNQPQHFGDGTRLSIL.

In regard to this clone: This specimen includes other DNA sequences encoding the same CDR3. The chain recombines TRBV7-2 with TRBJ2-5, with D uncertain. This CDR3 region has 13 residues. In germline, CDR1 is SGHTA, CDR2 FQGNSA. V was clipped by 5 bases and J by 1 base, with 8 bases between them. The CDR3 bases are TGTGCCAGCAGCCTTAATTCCCAAGAGACCCAGTACTTC. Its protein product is CASSLNSQETQYF.

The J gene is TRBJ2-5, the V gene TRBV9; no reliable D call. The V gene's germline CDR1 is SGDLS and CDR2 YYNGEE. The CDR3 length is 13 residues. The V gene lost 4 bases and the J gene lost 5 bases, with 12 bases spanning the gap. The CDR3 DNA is TGTGCCAGCAGCACCTCACTGTGGGAGACCCAGTACTTC. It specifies CASSTSLWETQYF.

CDR3 residues: CASSGVVGGTDTQYF. CDR3 sequence (DNA): TGCGCCAGCAGTGGCGTTGTCGGAGGCACAGATACGCAGTATTTT. The J gene is TRBJ2-3, the V gene TRBV10-1; D remains ambiguous. CDR1 is WNHNN and CDR2 is SYGVQD in the germline V gene (reference sequence). The V gene lost 4 bases and the J gene lost 1 base, with 12 bases spanning the gap. The CDR3 length is 15 residues.

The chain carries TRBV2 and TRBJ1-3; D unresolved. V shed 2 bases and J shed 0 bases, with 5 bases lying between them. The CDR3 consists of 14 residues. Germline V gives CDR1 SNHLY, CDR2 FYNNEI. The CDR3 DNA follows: TGTGCCAGCAGTGAATCGCGCTCTGGAAACACCATATATTTT. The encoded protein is CASSESRSGNTIYF.

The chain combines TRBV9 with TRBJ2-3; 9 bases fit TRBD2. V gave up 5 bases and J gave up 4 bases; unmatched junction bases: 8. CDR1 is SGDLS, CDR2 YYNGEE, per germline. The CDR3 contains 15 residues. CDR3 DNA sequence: TGTGCCAGCAGTGGGAATAGCGGGAGTGCAGATACGCAGTATTTT. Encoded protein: CASSGNSGSADTQYF.

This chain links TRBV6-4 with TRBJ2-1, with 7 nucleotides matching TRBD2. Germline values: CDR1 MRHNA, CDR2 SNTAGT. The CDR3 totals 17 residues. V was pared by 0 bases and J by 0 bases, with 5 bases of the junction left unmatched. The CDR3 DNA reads TGTGCCAGCAGTGACTCCCCACTAGCGAGCTCCTACAATGAGCAGTTCTTC. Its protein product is CASSDSPLASSYNEQFF.

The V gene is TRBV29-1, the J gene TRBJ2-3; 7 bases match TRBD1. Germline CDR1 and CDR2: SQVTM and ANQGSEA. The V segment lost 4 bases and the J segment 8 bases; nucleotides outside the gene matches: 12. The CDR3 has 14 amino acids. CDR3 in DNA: TGCAGCGTTGTAGGAGACAGGGAGTGGGTTACGCAGTATTTT. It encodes CSVVGDREWVTQYF.

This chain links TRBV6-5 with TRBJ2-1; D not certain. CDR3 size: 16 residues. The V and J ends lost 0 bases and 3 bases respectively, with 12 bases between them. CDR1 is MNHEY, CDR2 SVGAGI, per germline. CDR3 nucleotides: TGTGCCAGCAGTTACTCGGGCAGGCTTTACTACAATGAGCAGTTCTTC. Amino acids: CASSYSGRLYYNEQFF.

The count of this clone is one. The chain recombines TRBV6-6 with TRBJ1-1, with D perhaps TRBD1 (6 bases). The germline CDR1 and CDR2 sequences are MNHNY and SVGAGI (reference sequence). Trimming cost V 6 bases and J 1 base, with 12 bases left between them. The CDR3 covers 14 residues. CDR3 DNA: TGTGCCAGCAGCCCACAGGGATCGAACACTGAAGCTTTCTTT. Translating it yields CASSPQGSNTEAFF.

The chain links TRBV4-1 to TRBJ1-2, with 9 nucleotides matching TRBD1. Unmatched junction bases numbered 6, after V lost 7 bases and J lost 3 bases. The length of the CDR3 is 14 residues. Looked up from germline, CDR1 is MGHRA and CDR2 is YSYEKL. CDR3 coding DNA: TGCGCCAGCAACCGGGACAGGGTCGACTATGGCTACACCTTC. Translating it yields CASNRDRVDYGYTF.